This T cell receptor (beta chain) was sequenced in a study of T cells in tumors after PD-1 blockade. Germline values: CDR1 MNHEY, CDR2 SVGAGI. The CDR3 is 15 amino acids. After removal of 6 bases from V and 5 bases from J, the junction contained 5 bases not matched to a gene. Sequenced by immunoSEQ multiplex PCR; TCRdb stores in-frame clones only, minus some. The table includes over 60,000 clones, approximately 79% detected once. Sample: PBMCs, taken after anti-PD-1 treatment. This sequence was found in a human donor with basal cell carcinoma. This chain uses TRBV6-5 with TRBJ2-3; 13 nucleotides align to TRBD2. The CDR3 bases are TGTGCCAGCAGAGGGACTAGCGGGGTATTAGATACGCAGTATTTT. This gives the protein CASRGTSGVLDTQYF.